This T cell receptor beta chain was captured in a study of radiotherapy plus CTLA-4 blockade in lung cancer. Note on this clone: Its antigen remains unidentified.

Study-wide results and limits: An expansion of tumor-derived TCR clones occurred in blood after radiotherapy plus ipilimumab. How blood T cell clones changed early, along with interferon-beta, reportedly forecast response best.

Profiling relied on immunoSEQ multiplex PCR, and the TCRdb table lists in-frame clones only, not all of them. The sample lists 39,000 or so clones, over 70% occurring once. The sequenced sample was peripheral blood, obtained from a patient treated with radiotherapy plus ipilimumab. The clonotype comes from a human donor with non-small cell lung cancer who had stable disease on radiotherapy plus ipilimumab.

The CDR3: CASSPNWDRDTEAFF. CDR3 sequence (DNA): TGTGCCAGCTCACCGAACTGGGACAGGGACACTGAAGCTTTCTTT. The genes are TRBV18 and TRBJ1-1, with 9 bases fitting TRBD1. Trimming at V came to 3 bases and at J to 3 bases, leaving 5 bases not matched to a gene. The CDR3 contains 15 residues. Germline lookup yields CDR1 KGHSH and CDR2 LQKENI.